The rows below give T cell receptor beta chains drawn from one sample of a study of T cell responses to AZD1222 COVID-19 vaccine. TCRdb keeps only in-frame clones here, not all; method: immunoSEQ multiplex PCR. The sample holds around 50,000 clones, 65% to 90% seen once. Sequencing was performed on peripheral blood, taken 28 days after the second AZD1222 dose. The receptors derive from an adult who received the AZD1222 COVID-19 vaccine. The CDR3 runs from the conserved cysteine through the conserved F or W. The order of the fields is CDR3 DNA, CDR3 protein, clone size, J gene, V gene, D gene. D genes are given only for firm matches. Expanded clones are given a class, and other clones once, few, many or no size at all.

cdr3_nt: TGTGCCAGCAGCGGGCGGACAGGGCCATCCTACGAGCAGTACTTC
cdr3_aa: CASSGRTGPSYEQYF
clone_size: NA
j_call: TRBJ2-7
v_call: TRBV7-6
d_call: TRBD1

cdr3_nt: TGTGCCAGCAGCAAGGAGGACGGTCTCGGATGGTTATATGGCTACACCTTC
cdr3_aa: CASSKEDGLGWLYGYTF
clone_size: NA
j_call: TRBJ1-2
v_call: TRBV7-2
d_call: NA

cdr3_nt: TGTGCCAGCAGTCAGAGGGGGTTTATCAATCAGCCCCAGCATTTT
cdr3_aa: CASSQRGFINQPQHF
clone_size: NA
j_call: TRBJ1-5
v_call: TRBV28
d_call: NA

cdr3_nt: TGTGCCAGCAGTATGGGCCCCGGATCCCATGAGCAGTTCTTC
cdr3_aa: CASSMGPGSHEQFF
clone_size: NA
j_call: TRBJ2-1
v_call: TRBV27
d_call: NA

cdr3_nt: TGTGCCAGCAGCTCAGGGGGTGAGGACATTCAGTACTTC
cdr3_aa: CASSSGGEDIQYF
clone_size: NA
j_call: TRBJ2-4
v_call: TRBV7-2
d_call: TRBD1

cdr3_nt: TGTGCCAGCAGTGTAGCGGGAGGTCTCCAAGAGACCCAGTACTTC
cdr3_aa: CASSVAGGLQETQYF
clone_size: NA
j_call: TRBJ2-5
v_call: TRBV28
d_call: TRBD2

cdr3_nt: TGTGCCAGCTTGACTAGCGGTTACTACACAGATACGCAGTATTTT
cdr3_aa: CASLTSGYYTDTQYF
clone_size: NA
j_call: TRBJ2-3
v_call: TRBV28
d_call: TRBD2

cdr3_nt: TGTGCCAGCAGCTCGGACAGGGGGAACACCGGGGAGCTGTTTTTT
cdr3_aa: CASSSDRGNTGELFF
clone_size: NA
j_call: TRBJ2-2
v_call: TRBV7-9
d_call: TRBD1

cdr3_nt: TGTGCCAGCAGCTTCTGGACTGGCTATCTCACAGATACGCAGTATTTT
cdr3_aa: CASSFWTGYLTDTQYF
clone_size: NA
j_call: TRBJ2-3
v_call: TRBV5-4
d_call: NA

cdr3_nt: TGTGCCAGCAGCCCCGGACAGGGGTCTGGCTACACCTTC
cdr3_aa: CASSPGQGSGYTF
clone_size: few
j_call: TRBJ1-2
v_call: TRBV11-1
d_call: TRBD1

cdr3_nt: TGTGCCAGTAGTATAACGGGAGGGAGCTACGAGCAGTACTTC
cdr3_aa: CASSITGGSYEQYF
clone_size: NA
j_call: TRBJ2-7
v_call: TRBV19
d_call: TRBD2